Following are 8 T cell receptor beta chains from one sample sequenced in a study of response to subunit inactivated influenza vaccine. Using its own MiXCR run on the RT-PCR reads, TCRdb lists one record per CDR3 protein. The data show 150,000 to 200,000 distinct CDR3 sequences, approximately 12% seen once. These same records also appear under a second study, on T cells expressing NK-cell markers. As that report states: Beta-chain TCR cDNA was generated via 5'RACE template switching with UMIs.

The sequences come from CD8+ T cells sorted from PBMCs, collected 12 days after vaccination. The source of these receptors is a man aged 50 or older who received an inactivated influenza vaccine.

This clonotype has only a few counts. The CDR3 sequence is CASSATLDRGLEQYF. The CDR3 DNA follows: TGTGCCAGCAGCGCGACATTGGACAGGGGGCTCGAGCAGTACTTC. The rearrangement joins TRBV7-9 to TRBJ2-7; 11 nucleotides align to TRBD1. Germline loops: CDR1 SEHNR, CDR2 FQNEAQ (reference sequence). CDR3 length: 15 residues. V lost 5 bases, J lost 6 bases, and 9 bases stayed unmatched.

V gene TRBV9 combines with J gene TRBJ1-1, with D possibly matching TRBD1 (5 bases). The CDR3 sequence is 16 residues long. Germline V gene lookup returns CDR1 SGDLS and CDR2 YYNGEE. The ends were cut back, 0 bases at V and 0 bases at J, with 12 bases in the middle. CDR3 bases: TGTGCCAGCAGCGTAGCACCCAGGGCGGTGAACACTGAAGCTTTCTTT. Amino acids: CASSVAPRAVNTEAFF.

The sample holds a few counts of this clonotype. In DNA form, the CDR3 reads TGCAGCGTTCGGGGACAGGGGGCGGTGTTTTTT. This codes for CSVRGQGAVFF. V and J are TRBV29-1 and TRBJ2-2; 12 bases agree with TRBD1. Per the germline V gene, CDR1 is SQVTM and CDR2 is ANQGSEA. J lost 15 bases, V lost 5 bases, and 4 bases had no gene match. This CDR3 is 11 amino acids long.

This clonotype has just a few counts. CDR3 region: CSAEIRTGGYEQYF. CDR3 nucleotide sequence: TGCAGCGCAGAAATCCGGACAGGGGGCTACGAGCAGTACTTC. The chain has TRBV29-1 and TRBJ2-7; 10 nucleotides match TRBD1. V lost 7 bases and J lost 3; bases outside the gene matches: 9. Germline assignment: CDR1 SQVTM and CDR2 ANQGSEA. This CDR3 spans 14 amino acids.

This clonotype was detected only once. Possible read error: a much larger clone is one base away. This chain links TRBV20-1 with TRBJ1-1; 10 nucleotides match TRBD1. Germline V gene lookup returns CDR1 DFQATT and CDR2 SNEGSKA (reference sequence). The CDR3 spans 17 residues. The CDR3 sequence: CCARRPGQGRSSTEAFF. CDR3 nucleotide sequence: TGCTGTGCTAGGAGACCGGGACAGGGGAGAAGTAGCACTGAAGCTTTCTTT.

The J gene is TRBJ1-1, the V gene TRBV27; D uncertain. This CDR3 is 15 amino acids long. Germline CDR1 reads MNHEY; CDR2 reads SMNVEV (reference sequence). V lost 0 bases and J lost 1, with 9 bases in between. The CDR3: CASSLSYVRNTEAFF. The CDR3 DNA reads as TGTGCCAGCAGTTTATCGTACGTAAGGAACACTGAAGCTTTCTTT.

This clonotype was observed a few times. This sequence joins TRBV12-3 or TRBV12-4 and TRBJ2-3; D gene unclear. The V end was cut by 5 bases, the J end by 6 bases, with 9 bases between. The CDR3 length is 12 residues. CDR3 protein: CASSPYADTQYF. CDR3 coding DNA: TGTGCCAGCAGTCCGTACGCGGATACGCAGTATTTT.

The rearrangement uses TRBV2 and TRBJ2-1, with 7 bases that match TRBD2. Germline CDR1 is SNHLY and CDR2 is FYNNEI. The CDR3 contains 16 residues. J gave up 1 base and V 4 bases, and 7 bases lay outside the gene matches. Written as DNA, the CDR3 is TGTGCCAGCAGTGGGCCGGCTAGCGGATCCTACAATGAGCAGTTCTTC. Protein product: CASSGPASGSYNEQFF.